The source of this TCR beta chain is a study of blood T cell repertoires in COVID-19. Study context: From T cells, B-cell-depleted T cells, or PBMCs came the material, which was cDNA or gDNA.

V shed 2 bases and J shed 4 bases, with 13 bases lying between them. Looked up from germline, CDR1 is LGHDT and CDR2 is YNNKEL (reference sequence). The CDR3 is 15 amino acids. Generated by immunoSEQ multiplex PCR, the TCRdb table keeps only in-frame clones and is missing some. The sample includes about 130,000 clones, around 88% of them seen just once. The V gene is TRBV3-1 (or the pseudogene TRBV3-2), the J gene TRBJ2-3; no definite D call. The receptor comes from a woman aged 45-60 years who had recovered from COVID-19. Sequencing used PBMCs or T cells enriched from blood (not recorded which). CDR3 DNA: TGTGCCAGCAGCCAAATGAGTCAGGCTTCAGATACGCAGTATTTT. Its translation: CASSQMSQASDTQYF.